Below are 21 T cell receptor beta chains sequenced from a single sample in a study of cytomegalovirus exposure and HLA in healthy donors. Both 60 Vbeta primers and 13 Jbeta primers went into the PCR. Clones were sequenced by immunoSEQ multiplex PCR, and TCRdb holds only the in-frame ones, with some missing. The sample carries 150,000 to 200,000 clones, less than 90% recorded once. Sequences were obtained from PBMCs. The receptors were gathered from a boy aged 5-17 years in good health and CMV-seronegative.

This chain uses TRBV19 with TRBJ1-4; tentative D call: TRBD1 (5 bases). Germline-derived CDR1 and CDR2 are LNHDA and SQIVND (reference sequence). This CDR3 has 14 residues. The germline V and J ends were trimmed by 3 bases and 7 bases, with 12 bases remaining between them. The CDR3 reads CASSMGGKGEKLFF. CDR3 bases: TGTGCCAGTAGTATGGGGGGAAAGGGTGAAAAACTGTTTTTT. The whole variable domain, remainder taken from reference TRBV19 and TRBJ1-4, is DGGITQSPKYLFRKEGQNVTLSCEQNLNHDAMYWYRQDPGQGLRLIYYSQIVNDFQKGDIAEGYSVSREKKESFPLTVTSAQKNPTAFYLCASSMGGKGEKLFFGSGTQLSVL.

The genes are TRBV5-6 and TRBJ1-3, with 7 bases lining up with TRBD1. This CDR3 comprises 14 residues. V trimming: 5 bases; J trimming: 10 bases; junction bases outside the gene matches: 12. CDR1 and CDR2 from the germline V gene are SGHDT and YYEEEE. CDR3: CASRPDRAPLTIYF. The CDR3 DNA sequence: TGTGCCAGCAGGCCCGACAGGGCCCCACTGACCATATATTTT.

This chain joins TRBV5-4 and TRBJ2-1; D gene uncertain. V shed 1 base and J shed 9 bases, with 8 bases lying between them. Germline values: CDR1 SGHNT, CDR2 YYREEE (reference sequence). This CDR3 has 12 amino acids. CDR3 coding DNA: TGTGCCAGCAGCTTGCTGCGCGCTGAGCAGTTCTTC. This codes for CASSLLRAEQFF. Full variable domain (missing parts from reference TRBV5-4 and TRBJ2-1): ETGVTQSPTHLIKTRGQQVTLRCSSQSGHNTVSWYQQALGQGPQFIFQYYREEENGRGNFPPRFSGLQFPNYSSELNVNALELDDSALYLCASSLLRAEQFFGPGTRLTVL.

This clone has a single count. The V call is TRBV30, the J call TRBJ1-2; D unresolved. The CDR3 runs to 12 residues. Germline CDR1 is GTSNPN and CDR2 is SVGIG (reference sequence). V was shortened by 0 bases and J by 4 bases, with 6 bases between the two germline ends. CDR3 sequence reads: CAWSVQTYGYTF. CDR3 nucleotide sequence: TGTGCCTGGAGTGTACAGACCTATGGCTACACCTTC. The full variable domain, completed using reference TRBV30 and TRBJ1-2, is SQTIHQWPATLVQPVGSPLSLECTVEGTSNPNLYWYRQAAGRGLQLLFYSVGIGQISSEVPQNLSASRPQDRQFILSSKKLLLSDSGFYLCAWSVQTYGYTFGSGTRLTVV.

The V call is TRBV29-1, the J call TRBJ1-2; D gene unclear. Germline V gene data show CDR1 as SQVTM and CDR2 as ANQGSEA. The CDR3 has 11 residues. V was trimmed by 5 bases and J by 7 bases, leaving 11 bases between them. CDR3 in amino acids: CSVFSVRGYTF. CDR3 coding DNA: TGCAGCGTTTTTAGTGTCCGTGGCTACACCTTC.

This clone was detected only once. The CDR3: CASSLGLFSDYEQYF. CDR3 nucleotide sequence: TGTGCCAGCAGCCTTGGACTTTTTTCTGACTACGAGCAGTACTTC. J is TRBJ2-7 and V is TRBV13, with D possibly matching TRBD2 (5 bases). V lost 5 bases, J lost 3 bases, and 17 bases lay in between. The CDR3 covers 15 residues. The germline V gene encodes CDR1 PRHDT and CDR2 FYEKMQ (reference sequence). The full variable domain, in which reference TRBV13 and TRBJ2-7 provide the parts outside the CDR3, is AAGVIQSPRHLIKEKRETATLKCYPIPRHDTVYWYQQGPGQDPQFLISFYEKMQSDKGSIPDRFSAQQFSDYHSELNMSSLELGDSALYFCASSLGLFSDYEQYFGPGTRLTVT.

The CDR3 sequence is CATSKQGASGYTF. The CDR3 bases are TGTGCCACCAGCAAGCAGGGGGCGAGCGGCTACACCTTC. The chain is built from TRBV15 and TRBJ1-2, with 8 bases aligning to TRBD1. The germline V gene encodes CDR1 LNHNV and CDR2 YYDKDF (reference sequence). With V trimmed by 4 bases and J by 8 bases, 6 bases remained unmatched. The CDR3 is 13 amino acids.

CDR3 nucleotide sequence: TGTGCCAGCAGCTTATACAGGGCGGCTGTGAACACTGAAGCTTTCTTT. This codes for CASSLYRAAVNTEAFF. The rearrangement joins TRBV11-2 to TRBJ1-1, with a weak D call TRBD1 (6 bases). Germline CDR1 is SGHAT and CDR2 is FQNNGV. Trimming cost V 2 bases and J 0 bases, with 13 bases left between them. The CDR3 contains 16 residues.

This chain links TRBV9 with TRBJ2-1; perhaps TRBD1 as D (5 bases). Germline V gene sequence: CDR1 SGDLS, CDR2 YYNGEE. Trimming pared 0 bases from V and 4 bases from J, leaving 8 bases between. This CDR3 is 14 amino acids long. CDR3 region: CASSVGRGYNEQFF. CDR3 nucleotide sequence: TGTGCCAGCAGCGTAGGTAGGGGTTACAATGAGCAGTTCTTC.

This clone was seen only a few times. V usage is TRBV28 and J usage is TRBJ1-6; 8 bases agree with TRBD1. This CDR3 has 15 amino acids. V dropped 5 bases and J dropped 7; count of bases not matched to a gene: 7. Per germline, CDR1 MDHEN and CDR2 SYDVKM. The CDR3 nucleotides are TGTGCCAGCAGTCTGTCATGGGACAGGAATTCACCCCTCCACTTT. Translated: CASSLSWDRNSPLHF.

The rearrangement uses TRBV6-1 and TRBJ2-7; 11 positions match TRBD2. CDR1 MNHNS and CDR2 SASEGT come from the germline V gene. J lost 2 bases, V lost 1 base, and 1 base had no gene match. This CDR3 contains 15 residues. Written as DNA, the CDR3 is TGTGCCAGCAGTGAAGGACTAGCGGGACCCTACGAGCAGTACTTC. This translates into CASSEGLAGPYEQYF.

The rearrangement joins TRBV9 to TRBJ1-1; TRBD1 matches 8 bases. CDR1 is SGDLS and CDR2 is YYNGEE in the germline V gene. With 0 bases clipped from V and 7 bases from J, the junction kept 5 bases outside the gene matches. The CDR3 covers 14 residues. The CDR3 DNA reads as TGTGCCAGCAGCGTAGATTCGGGACAGGTTGAAGCTTTCTTT. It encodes CASSVDSGQVEAFF.

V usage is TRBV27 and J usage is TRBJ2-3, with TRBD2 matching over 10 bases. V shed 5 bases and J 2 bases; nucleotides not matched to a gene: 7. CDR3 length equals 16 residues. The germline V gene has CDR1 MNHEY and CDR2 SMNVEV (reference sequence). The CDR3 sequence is CASSTIAGGNTDTQYF. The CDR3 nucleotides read TGTGCCAGCAGTACGATAGCGGGAGGAAACACAGATACGCAGTATTTT.

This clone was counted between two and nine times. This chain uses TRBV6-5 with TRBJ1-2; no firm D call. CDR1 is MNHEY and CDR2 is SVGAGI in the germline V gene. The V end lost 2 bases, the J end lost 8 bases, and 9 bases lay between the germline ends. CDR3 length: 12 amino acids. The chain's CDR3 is CASSYAEGGYTF. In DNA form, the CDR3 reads TGTGCCAGCAGTTACGCTGAGGGCGGCTACACCTTC.

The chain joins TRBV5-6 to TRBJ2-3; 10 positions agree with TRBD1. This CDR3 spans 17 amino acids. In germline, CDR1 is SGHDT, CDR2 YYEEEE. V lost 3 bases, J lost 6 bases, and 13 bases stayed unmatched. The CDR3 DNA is TGTGCCAGCAGCTCGATACGGACAGGGGGACGGTGGGATACGCAGTATTTT. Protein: CASSSIRTGGRWDTQYF.

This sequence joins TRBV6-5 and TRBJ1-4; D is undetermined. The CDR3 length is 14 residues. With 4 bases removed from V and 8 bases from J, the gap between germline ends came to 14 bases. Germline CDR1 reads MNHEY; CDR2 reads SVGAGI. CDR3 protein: CASSSFSGREKLFF. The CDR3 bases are TGTGCCAGCAGTTCCTTCTCCGGGAGGGAAAAACTGTTTTTT.

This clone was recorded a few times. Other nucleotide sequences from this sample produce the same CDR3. In DNA form, the CDR3 reads TGTGCCAGCACCCCTCCGGCGGGTTGGCTCTGGACCCACGAGCAGTACTTC. It encodes CASTPPAGWLWTHEQYF. The rearrangement links TRBV7-8 to TRBJ2-7, with a possible D match to TRBD2 (5 bases). Germline V gene data show CDR1 as SGHVS and CDR2 as FQNEAQ. The V gene lost 7 bases and the J gene lost 5 bases, with 27 bases spanning the gap. This CDR3 contains 17 residues. The full variable domain, completed using reference TRBV7-8 and TRBJ2-7, is GAGVSQSPRYKVAKRGQDVALRCDPISGHVSLFWYQQALGQGPEFLTYFQNEAQLDKSGLPSDRFFAERPEGSVSTLKIQRTQQEDSAVYLCASTPPAGWLWTHEQYFGPGTRLTVT.

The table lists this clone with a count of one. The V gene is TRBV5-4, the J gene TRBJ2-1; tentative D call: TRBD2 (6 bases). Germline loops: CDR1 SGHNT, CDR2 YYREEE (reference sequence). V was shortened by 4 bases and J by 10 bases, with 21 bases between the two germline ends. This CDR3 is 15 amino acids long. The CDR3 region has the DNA TGTGCCAGCAGCGCCCAGGGTTCCTCGGCGGGAGAGCAGTTCTTC. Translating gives CASSAQGSSAGEQFF.

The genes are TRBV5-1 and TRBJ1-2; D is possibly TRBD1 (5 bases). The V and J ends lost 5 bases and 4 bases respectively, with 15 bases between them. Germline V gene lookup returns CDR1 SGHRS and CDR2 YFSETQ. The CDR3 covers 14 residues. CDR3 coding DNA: TGCGCCAGCAGACACCAGGGAACTGGCTATGGCTACACCTTC. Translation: CASRHQGTGYGYTF. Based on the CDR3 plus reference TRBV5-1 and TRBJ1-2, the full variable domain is KAGVTQTPRYLIKTRGQQVTLSCSPISGHRSVSWYQQTPGQGLQFLFEYFSETQRNKGNFPGRFSGRQFSNSRSEMNVSTLELGDSALYLCASRHQGTGYGYTFGSGTRLTVV.

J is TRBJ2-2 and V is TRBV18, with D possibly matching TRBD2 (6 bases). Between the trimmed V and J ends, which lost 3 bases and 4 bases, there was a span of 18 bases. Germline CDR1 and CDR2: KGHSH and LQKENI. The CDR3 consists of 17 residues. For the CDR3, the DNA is TGTGCCAGCTCACCGAAGGTCCCGGGACTGAGCACCGGGGAGCTGTTTTTT. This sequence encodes CASSPKVPGLSTGELFF.

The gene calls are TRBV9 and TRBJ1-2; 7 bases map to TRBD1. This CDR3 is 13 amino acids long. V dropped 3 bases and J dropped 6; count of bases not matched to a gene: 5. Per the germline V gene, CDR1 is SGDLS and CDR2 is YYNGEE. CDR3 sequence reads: CASSATGTDGYTF. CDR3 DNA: TGTGCCAGCAGCGCGACCGGGACAGATGGCTACACCTTC.